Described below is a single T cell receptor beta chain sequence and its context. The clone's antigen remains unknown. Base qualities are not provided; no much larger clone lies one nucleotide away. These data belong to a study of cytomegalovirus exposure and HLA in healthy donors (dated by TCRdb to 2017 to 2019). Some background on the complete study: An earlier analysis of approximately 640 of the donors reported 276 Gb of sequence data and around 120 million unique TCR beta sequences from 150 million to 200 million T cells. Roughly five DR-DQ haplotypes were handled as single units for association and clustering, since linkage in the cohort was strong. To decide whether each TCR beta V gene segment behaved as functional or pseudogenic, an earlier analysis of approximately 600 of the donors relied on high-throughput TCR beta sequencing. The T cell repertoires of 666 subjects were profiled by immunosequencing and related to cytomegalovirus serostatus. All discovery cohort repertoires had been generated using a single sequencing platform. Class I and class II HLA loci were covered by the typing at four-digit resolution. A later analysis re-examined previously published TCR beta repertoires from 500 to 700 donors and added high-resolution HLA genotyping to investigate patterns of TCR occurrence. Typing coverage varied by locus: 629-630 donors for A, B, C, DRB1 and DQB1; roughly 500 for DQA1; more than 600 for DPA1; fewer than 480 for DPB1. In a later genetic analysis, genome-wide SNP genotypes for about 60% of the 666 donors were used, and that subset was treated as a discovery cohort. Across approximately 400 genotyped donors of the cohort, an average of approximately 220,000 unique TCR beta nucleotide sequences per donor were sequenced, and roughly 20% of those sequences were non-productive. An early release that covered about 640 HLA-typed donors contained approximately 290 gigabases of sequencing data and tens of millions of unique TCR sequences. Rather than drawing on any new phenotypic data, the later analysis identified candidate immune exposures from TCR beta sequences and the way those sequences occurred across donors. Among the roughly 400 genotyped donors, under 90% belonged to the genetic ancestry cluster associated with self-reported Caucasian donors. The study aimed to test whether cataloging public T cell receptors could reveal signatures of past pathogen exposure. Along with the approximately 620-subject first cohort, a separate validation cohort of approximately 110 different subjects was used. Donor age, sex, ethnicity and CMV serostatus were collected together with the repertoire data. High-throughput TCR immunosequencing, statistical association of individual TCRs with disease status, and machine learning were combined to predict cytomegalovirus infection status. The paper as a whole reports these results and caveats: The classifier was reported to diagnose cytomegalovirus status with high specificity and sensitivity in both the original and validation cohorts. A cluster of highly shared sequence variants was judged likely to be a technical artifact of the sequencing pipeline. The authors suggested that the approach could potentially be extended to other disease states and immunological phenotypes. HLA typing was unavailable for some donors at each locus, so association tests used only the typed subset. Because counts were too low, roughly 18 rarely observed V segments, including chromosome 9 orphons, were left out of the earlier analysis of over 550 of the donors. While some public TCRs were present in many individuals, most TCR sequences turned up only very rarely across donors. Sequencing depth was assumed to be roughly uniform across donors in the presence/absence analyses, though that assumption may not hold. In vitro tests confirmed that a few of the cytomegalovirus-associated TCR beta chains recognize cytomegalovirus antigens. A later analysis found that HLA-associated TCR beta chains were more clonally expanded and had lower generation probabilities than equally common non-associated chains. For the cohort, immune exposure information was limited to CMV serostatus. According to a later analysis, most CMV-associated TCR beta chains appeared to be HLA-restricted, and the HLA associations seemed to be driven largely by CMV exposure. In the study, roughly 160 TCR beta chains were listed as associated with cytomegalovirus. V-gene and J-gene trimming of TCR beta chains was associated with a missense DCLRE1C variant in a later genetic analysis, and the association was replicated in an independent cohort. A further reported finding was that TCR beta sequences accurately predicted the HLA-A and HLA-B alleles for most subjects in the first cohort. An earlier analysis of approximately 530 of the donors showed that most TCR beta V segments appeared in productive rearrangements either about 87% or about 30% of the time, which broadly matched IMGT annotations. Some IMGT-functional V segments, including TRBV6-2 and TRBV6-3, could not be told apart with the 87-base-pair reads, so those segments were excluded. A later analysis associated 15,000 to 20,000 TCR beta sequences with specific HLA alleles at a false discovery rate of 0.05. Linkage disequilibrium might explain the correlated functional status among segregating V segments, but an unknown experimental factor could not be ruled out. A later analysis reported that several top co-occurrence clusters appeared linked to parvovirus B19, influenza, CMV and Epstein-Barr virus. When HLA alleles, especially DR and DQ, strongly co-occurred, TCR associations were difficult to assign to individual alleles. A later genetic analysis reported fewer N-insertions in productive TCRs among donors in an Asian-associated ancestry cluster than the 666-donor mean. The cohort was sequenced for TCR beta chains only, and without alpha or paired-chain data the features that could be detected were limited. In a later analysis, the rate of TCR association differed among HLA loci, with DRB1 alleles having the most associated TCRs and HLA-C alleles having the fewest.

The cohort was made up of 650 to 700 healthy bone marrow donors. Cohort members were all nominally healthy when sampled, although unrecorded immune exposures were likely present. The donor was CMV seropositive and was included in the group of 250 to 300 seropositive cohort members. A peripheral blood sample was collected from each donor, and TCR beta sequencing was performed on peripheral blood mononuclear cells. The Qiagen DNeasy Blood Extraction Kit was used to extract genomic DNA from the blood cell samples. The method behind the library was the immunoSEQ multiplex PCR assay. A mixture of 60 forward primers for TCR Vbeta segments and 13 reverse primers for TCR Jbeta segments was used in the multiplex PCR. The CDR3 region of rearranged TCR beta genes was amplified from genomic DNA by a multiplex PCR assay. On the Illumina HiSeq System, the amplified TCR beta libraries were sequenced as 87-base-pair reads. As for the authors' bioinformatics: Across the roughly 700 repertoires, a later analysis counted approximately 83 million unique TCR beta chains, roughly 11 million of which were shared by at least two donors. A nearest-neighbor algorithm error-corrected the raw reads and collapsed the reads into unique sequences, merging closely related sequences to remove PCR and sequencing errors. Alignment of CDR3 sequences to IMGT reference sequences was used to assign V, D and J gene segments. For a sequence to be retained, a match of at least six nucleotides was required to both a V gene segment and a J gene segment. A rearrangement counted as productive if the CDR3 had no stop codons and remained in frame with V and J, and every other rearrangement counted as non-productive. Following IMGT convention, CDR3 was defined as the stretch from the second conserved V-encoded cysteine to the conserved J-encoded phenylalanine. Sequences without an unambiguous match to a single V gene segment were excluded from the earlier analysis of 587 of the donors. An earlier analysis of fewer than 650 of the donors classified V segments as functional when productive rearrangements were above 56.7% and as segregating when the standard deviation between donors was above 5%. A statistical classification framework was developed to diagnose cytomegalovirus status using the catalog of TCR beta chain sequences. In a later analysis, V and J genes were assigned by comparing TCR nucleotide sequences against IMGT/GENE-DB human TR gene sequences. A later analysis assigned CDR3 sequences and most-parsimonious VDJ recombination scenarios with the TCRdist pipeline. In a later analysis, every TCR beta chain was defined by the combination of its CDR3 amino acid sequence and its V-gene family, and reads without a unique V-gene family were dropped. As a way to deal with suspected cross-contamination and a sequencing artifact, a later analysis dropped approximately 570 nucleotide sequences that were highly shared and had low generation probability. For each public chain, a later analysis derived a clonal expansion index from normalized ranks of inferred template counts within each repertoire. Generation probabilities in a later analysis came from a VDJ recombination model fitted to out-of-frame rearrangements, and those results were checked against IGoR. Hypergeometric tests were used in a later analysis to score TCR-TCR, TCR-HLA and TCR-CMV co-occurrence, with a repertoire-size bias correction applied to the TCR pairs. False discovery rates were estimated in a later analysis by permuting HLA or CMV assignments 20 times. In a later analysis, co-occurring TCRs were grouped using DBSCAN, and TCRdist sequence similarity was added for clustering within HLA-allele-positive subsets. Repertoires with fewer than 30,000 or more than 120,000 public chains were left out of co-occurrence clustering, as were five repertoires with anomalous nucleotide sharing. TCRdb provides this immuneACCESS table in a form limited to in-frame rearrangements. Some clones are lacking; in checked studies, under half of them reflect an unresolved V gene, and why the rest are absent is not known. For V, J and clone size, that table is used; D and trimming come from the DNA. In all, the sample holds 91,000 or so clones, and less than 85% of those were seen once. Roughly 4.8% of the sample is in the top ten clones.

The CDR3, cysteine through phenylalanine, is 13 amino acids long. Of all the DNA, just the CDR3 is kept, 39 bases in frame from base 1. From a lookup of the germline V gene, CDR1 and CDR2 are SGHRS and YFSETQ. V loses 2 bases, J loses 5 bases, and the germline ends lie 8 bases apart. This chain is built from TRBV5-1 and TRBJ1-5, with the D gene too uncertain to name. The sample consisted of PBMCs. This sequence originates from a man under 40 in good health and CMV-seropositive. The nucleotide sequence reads TGCGCCAGCAGCTTCGTCGGGGATCAGCCCCAGCATTTT. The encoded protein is CASSFVGDQPQHF. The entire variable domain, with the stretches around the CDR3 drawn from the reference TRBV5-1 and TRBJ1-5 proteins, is KAGVTQTPRYLIKTRGQQVTLSCSPISGHRSVSWYQQTPGQGLQFLFEYFSETQRNKGNFPGRFSGRQFSNSRSEMNVSTLELGDSALYLCASSFVGDQPQHFGDGTRLSIL.